The entry below describes one T cell receptor beta chain. One junction end does not reproduce the germline sequence, and a read error may be involved. The entry originates in a study of OX40 agonist ivuxolimab in advanced cancers. The repertoire was sequenced with immunoSEQ multiplex PCR; TCRdb's copy has only in-frame clones and lacks some. The sample consists of 50,000 to 70,000 clones, under 95% of them appearing once. The germline CDR1 and CDR2 sequences are SGDLS and YYNGEE. CDR3 length equals 15 residues. The sample in question was CD4+ or CD8+ T cells sorted from blood, obtained in a trial of the OX40 agonist ivuxolimab. The chain combines TRBV9 with TRBJ1-6; TRBD1 matches at 7 bases. The receptor comes from an adult with an advanced solid tumor such as melanoma, head and neck, liver or kidney cancer. The CDR3 region has the DNA TGTGCCAGCAGCCCGGGGACAGACTATTATTCACCCCTCCACTTT. As protein: CASSPGTDYYSPLHF.